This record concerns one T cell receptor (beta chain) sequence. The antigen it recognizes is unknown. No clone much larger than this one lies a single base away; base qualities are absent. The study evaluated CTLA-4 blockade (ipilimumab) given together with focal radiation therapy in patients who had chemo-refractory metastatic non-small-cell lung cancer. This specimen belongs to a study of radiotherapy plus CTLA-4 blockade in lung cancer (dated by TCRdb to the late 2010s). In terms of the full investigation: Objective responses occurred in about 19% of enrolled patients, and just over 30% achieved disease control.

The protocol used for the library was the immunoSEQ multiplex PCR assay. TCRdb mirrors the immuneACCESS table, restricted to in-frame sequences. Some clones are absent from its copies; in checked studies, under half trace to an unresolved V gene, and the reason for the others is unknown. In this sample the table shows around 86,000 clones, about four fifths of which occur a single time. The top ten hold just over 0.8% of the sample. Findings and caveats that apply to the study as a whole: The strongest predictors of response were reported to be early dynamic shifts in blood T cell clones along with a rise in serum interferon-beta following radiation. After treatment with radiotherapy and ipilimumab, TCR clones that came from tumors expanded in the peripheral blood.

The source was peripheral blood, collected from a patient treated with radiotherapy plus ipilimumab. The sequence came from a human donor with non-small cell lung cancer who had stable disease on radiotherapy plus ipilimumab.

The CDR3 region has the sequence CAIASGGMTGELFF. The sequenced DNA is TGCGCCATCGCTAGCGGGGGTATGACCGGGGAGCTGTTTTTT. This sequence uses TRBV10-2 and TRBJ2-2; 10 central bases correspond to TRBD2. Trimming accounts for 10 bases at V and 5 bases at J, while the number of junction bases matched to no gene is 7. The cysteine opens and the phenylalanine closes a CDR3 of 14 amino acids. Solely the CDR3 DNA is kept, with 42 bases framed from the first base. According to the germline V gene, CDR1 reads WSHSY and CDR2 reads SAAADI.